This T cell receptor (beta chain) was found in a study of T cell repertoires in cytomegalovirus infection. Worth noting for this clonotype: Its antigen is not known.

Whole-study results and caveats: Identification of carriers of CMV plus the relevant HLA was performed using cumulative public TCR beta family frequency.

V lost 6 bases and J lost 5; bases outside the gene matches: 5. This CDR3 is built from 15 residues. CDR1 and CDR2 from the germline V gene are DFQATT and SNEGSKA (reference sequence). A single record per CDR3 protein comes from TCRdb applying MiXCR to the reads. The sample includes 54,000 or so distinct CDR3 sequences, approximately 36% of them seen just once. This chain uses TRBV20-1 with TRBJ2-1; 15 nucleotides match TRBD2. The specimen was PBMCs, sequenced either directly or after in vitro stimulation (not recorded which). The TCR originated in a human donor in good health (CMV status not recorded). Some clones in this sample may be carry-over from other donors' samples. CDR3 in DNA: TGCAGTGCCCGGGGACTAGCGGGAGGTAACAATGAGCAGTTCTTC. Protein sequence: CSARGLAGGNNEQFF.